This entry describes one T cell receptor (beta chain). This specimen comes from a study of blood T cell repertoires in COVID-19. The wider study: Acute and convalescent COVID-19 specimens originated in the United States, Italy and Spain. Sample material is recorded as cDNA or gDNA derived from T cells, B-cell-depleted T cells, or PBMCs.

Study processing details: Reference gene primer amplification gave estimated nucleated cell counts. Measured with immunoSEQ multiplex PCR; TCRdb has only the in-frame clones, and not every one. The DNA was the basis for D and trimming; V, J and clone size are from that table. The sample holds 13,000 or so clones, roughly 84% seen once. CDR3 length equals 14 residues. Trimming took 6 bases from V and 5 from J; bases not matched to a gene: 4. The germline V gene has CDR1 SGHNT and CDR2 YYREEE (reference sequence). The receptor was isolated from a human donor in a cohort sampled during active COVID-19. The specimen was peripheral blood. The chain has TRBV5-4 and TRBJ1-4, with TRBD1 matching over 10 bases. CDR3 region: CASTRQGANEKLFF. The CDR3 region has the DNA TGTGCCAGCACCCGACAGGGGGCGAATGAAAAACTGTTTTTT.